This T cell receptor beta chain derives from a study of CD4+ T cells in melanoma. Sequenced by immunoSEQ multiplex PCR; TCRdb stores in-frame clones only, minus some. The sample lists around 130,000 clones; roughly 91% were seen once. The V and J ends lost 0 bases and 5 bases respectively, with 14 bases between them. Germline V gene data show CDR1 as SGHKS and CDR2 as YYEKEE (reference sequence). The CDR3 is made up of 15 amino acids. The genes are TRBV5-5 and TRBJ1-2; D remains unclear. The source of this sequence is a human donor with melanoma. The CDR3 DNA is TGTGCCAGCAGCTTGGATTACAGTAGTCTATATGGCTACACCTTC. It specifies CASSLDYSSLYGYTF.